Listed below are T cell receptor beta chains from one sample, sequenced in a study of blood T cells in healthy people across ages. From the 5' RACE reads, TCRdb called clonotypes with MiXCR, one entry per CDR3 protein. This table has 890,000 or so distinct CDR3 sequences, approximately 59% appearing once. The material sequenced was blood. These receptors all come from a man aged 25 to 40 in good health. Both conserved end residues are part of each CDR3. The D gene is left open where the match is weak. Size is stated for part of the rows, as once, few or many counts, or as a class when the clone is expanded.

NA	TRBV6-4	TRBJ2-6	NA	TGTGCCAGCAGTCGACAGGGAGGTGGTGGTGGGGCCAACGTCCCGACTTTC	CASSRQGGGGGANVPTF
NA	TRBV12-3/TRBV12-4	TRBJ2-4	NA	TGTGCCAGCAGTTTCGTCCCAGGAGCCAAAAACATTCAGTACTTC	CASSFVPGAKNIQYF
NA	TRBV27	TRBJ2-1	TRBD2	TGTGCCAGCATGGTGGCGGGGGGTAACAATGAGCAGTTCTTC	CASMVAGGNNEQFF
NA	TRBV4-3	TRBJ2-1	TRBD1	TGCGCCAGCAGCCCCGGGACAGGGTTTTTCAATGAGCAGTTCTTC	CASSPGTGFFNEQFF
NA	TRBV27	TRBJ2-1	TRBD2	TGTGCCAGCAGTTTCCTAGCGGGGGGCCTCCGGAATGAGCAGTTCTTC	CASSFLAGGLRNEQFF
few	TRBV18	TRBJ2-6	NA	TGTGCCAGCTCACCACGAGTAACCCGTTCTGGGGCCAACGTCCTGACTTTC	CASSPRVTRSGANVLTF
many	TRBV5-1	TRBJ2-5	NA	TGCGCCAGCAGCTCCCGGACAGCCCAAGAGACCCAGTACTTC	CASSSRTAQETQYF
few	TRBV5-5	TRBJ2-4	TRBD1	TGTGCCAGCAGCTCCACCCACGACAGGGTAGGGGACATTCAGTACTTC	CASSSTHDRVGDIQYF
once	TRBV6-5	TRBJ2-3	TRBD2	TGTGCCAGCAGTTACCCACCCCCGACTAGCGGGGGCACAGATACGCAGTATTTT	CASSYPPPTSGGTDTQYF
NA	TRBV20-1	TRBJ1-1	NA	TGCAGTGCTAGAGTGGGGGGGGCGCGCGCTGAAGCTTTCTTT	CSARVGGARAEAFF
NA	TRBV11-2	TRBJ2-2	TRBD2	TGTGCCAGCAGCTTCGGCCTAGCGGGGGGGTTCACCGGGGAGCTGTTTTTT	CASSFGLAGGFTGELFF
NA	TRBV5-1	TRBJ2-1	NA	TGCGCCAGCAGCTTGCAGGGAGAGACCCAGTTCTTC	CASSLQGETQFF
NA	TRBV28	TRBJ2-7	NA	TGTGCCAGCACCATTTCCTTTGGGTCTGACTCCTACGAGCAGTACTTC	CASTISFGSDSYEQYF
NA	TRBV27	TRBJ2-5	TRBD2	TGTGCCAGCAGTTCAGGGAGTAGCGGGGGGCAAGAGACCCAGTACTTC	CASSSGSSGGQETQYF
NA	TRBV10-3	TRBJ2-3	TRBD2	TGTGCCATCAGTCCAAGCGGGGAGACCACAGATACGCAGTATTTT	CAISPSGETTDTQYF
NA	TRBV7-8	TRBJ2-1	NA	TGTGCCAGCAGCCTAGATGGGGAGCATGAGCAGTTCTTC	CASSLDGEHEQFF
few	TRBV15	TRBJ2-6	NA	TGTGCCACCAGCAGAGTTTTGGTTAGATCTGGGGCCAACGTCCTGACTTTC	CATSRVLVRSGANVLTF
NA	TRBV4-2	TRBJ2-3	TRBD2	TGTGCCAGCAGCCAAGATTCACTAGCGGGGAGTAATAGCCCAGATACGCAGTATTTT	CASSQDSLAGSNSPDTQYF
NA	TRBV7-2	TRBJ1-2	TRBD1	TGTGCCAGCAGCCTCCCCGGGGACAGCTATGGCTACACCTTC	CASSLPGDSYGYTF
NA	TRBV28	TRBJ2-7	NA	TGTGCCAGCAGTCCGCCGACAGTGGCCTACGAGCAGTACTTC	CASSPPTVAYEQYF
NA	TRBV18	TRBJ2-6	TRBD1	TGTGCCAGCTCACCACGACAGGGGGCAACCGGGGCCAACGTCCTGACTTTC	CASSPRQGATGANVLTF
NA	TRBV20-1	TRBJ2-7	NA	TGCAGTGCTAGCCACCCATCAGGTATAGGTTACGAGCAGTACTTC	CSASHPSGIGYEQYF
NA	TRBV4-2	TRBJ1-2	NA	TGTGCCAGCAGCCAAGATTTCGTTATTCAGGATATCTATGGCTACACCTTC	CASSQDFVIQDIYGYTF
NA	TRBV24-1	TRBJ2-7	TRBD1	TGTGCCACCAGTGATTTCGGGACAGGGGAAAACTACGGGCAGTACTTC	CATSDFGTGENYGQYF
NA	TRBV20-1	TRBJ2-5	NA	TGCAGTGCAAGACTACCCCGGTGGGAGACCCAGTACTTC	CSARLPRWETQYF
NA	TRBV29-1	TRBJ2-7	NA	TGCAGCGTTGTAAGTCAGGGCTACGAGCAGTACTTC	CSVVSQGYEQYF